Listed below are T cell receptor beta chains from one sample, sequenced in a study of T cell repertoires in cytomegalovirus infection. These receptors' antigens are unknown. TCRdb fed the reads into MiXCR, producing one record per CDR3 protein. The data show about 830,000 distinct CDR3 sequences, 32% seen once. Specimen: cultured CD8+ T cells from PBMCs, collected from culture after CMV antigen stimulation. The receptors were gathered from a human donor in good health (CMV status not recorded). Some clones in this sample may be carry-over from other donors' samples. CDR3s include the opening cysteine and the closing phenylalanine or tryptophan. A D gene is named only where the DNA matches it firmly. Clone sizes are given selectively: once, few, many, or a class where the clone is expanded.

.	TRBD2	TRBV9	TRBJ2-1	CASSERGGPYNEQFF	TGTGCCAGCAGCGAACGGGGGGGCCCATACAATGAGCAGTTCTTC
.	.	TRBV6-1	TRBJ1-2	CASSEDRGRDYGYTF	TGTGCCAGCAGTGAAGATCGGGGAAGGGACTATGGCTACACCTTC
.	TRBD2	TRBV6-4	TRBJ2-3	CASKGSSGGRTDTQYF	TGTGCCAGCAAAGGGTCGAGCGGGGGGCGCACAGATACGCAGTATTTT
.	TRBD1	TRBV5-4	TRBJ2-1	CASTGQGIDEQFF	TGTGCCAGCACGGGACAGGGGATCGATGAGCAGTTCTTC
few	TRBD1	TRBV14	TRBJ1-4	CASSQERRTGRRLTELFF	TGTGCCAGCAGCCAAGAGAGGCGGACAGGCAGGCGTTTGACGGAACTGTTTTTT
.	.	TRBV11-3	TRBJ2-7	CASSPRHPEQYF	TGTGCCAGCAGCCCCCGACATCCCGAGCAGTACTTC
few	.	TRBV6-5	TRBJ2-7	CASSYSGYYEQYF	TGTGCCAGCAGTTACTCTGGGTATTACGAGCAGTACTTC
few	.	TRBV7-9	TRBJ1-1	CASSLDGSFEAFF	TGTGCCAGCAGCTTAGATGGGAGCTTTGAAGCTTTCTTT
.	.	TRBV4-2	TRBJ1-2	CASSQDGVSYGYTF	TGTGCCAGCAGCCAAGATGGGGTTAGCTATGGCTACACCTTC
.	.	TRBV7-8	TRBJ2-1	CASSPRAAGNEQFF	TGTGCCAGCAGCCCCCGGGCTGCCGGGAATGAGCAGTTCTTC
.	TRBD1	TRBV9	TRBJ2-1	CASSVVRTGRIYEQFF	TGTGCCAGCAGCGTAGTACGGACAGGGAGAATCTATGAGCAGTTCTTC
.	.	TRBV28	TRBJ1-1	CASSLHLRGTEAFF	TGTGCCAGCAGTCTCCACCTTCGGGGAACTGAAGCTTTCTTT
.	TRBD2	TRBV6-5	TRBJ2-5	CASSDMTSGEETQYF	TGTGCCAGCAGTGACATGACTAGCGGAGAAGAGACCCAGTACTTC
few	TRBD1	TRBV4-1	TRBJ1-5	CASSQGGTASNQPQHF	TGCGCCAGCAGCCAAGGAGGGACAGCTTCCAATCAGCCCCAGCATTTT
.	TRBD1	TRBV28	TRBJ1-5	CASSLSRQGRVYSNQPQHF	TGTGCCAGCAGTTTATCTAGACAGGGCCGAGTCTATAGCAATCAGCCCCAGCATTTT
.	.	TRBV12-3/TRBV12-4	TRBJ1-2	CASSLTLTHGLVRGYGYTF	TGTGCCAGCAGTTTAACGTTGACTCACGGCCTCGTACGAGGGTATGGCTACACCTTC
many	TRBD1	TRBV7-8	TRBJ2-7	CASSSRIPGQKNYEQYF	TGTGCCAGCAGCTCACGAATACCGGGACAGAAGAACTACGAGCAGTACTTC
.	.	TRBV19	TRBJ1-2	CASRDWTNYGYTF	TGTGCCAGTAGGGACTGGACTAACTATGGCTACACCTTC
few	TRBD1	TRBV19	TRBJ1-6	CASSDRVVSPLHF	TGTGCCAGTTCTGACAGGGTGGTTTCACCCCTCCACTTT
.	TRBD1	TRBV6-2/TRBV6-3	TRBJ1-1	CASSTGQGLWNTEAFF	TGTGCCAGCAGTACCGGACAGGGACTATGGAACACTGAAGCTTTCTTT
few	.	TRBV9	TRBJ1-4	CASSPGETVPNEKLFF	TGTGCCAGCAGCCCAGGAGAAACGGTCCCAAATGAAAAACTGTTTTTT
few	TRBD1	TRBV7-9	TRBJ1-1	CASSGRTGGNTEAFF	TGTGCCAGCAGCGGAAGGACAGGAGGGAACACTGAAGCTTTCTTT
.	.	TRBV12-3/TRBV12-4	TRBJ2-6	CASSFSVEGASSGANVLTF	TGTGCCAGCAGTTTCTCTGTGGAGGGTGCTTCTTCTGGGGCCAACGTCCTGACTTTC
.	.	TRBV10-3	TRBJ1-2	CAIREVGSDYGYTF	TGTGCCATCAGAGAAGTGGGGTCCGACTATGGCTACACCTTC
.	.	TRBV6-5	TRBJ1-6	CASSYSQGLDNSPLHF	TGTGCCAGCAGTTACTCACAGGGCCTAGATAATTCACCCCTCCACTTT
.	TRBD2	TRBV20-1	TRBJ2-2	CSARDLRASGGPDSATGELFF	TGCAGTGCTAGAGATCTCCGGGCTAGCGGGGGGCCTGACTCCGCCACCGGGGAGCTGTTTTTT
few	.	TRBV7-6	TRBJ1-6	CASSLAIGGLENSPLHF	TGTGCCAGCAGCTTAGCAATTGGGGGGCTAGAGAATTCACCCCTCCACTTT
few	.	TRBV6-4	TRBJ2-2	CASSEDRPNTGELFF	TGTGCCAGCAGTGAGGACAGACCGAACACCGGGGAGCTGTTTTTT
.	.	TRBV29-1	TRBJ2-2	CSVGPRANTGELFF	TGCAGCGTTGGCCCAAGGGCGAACACCGGGGAGCTGTTTTTT
few	.	TRBV4-3	TRBJ1-1	CASSQDLGEYTEAFF	TGCGCCAGCAGCCAAGATTTGGGGGAGTACACTGAAGCTTTCTTT
.	.	TRBV19	TRBJ2-1	CASSKEGYNEQFF	TGTGCCAGTAGTAAGGAGGGCTACAATGAGCAGTTCTTC
.	.	TRBV5-1	TRBJ1-1	CASSLFETESTEAFF	TGCGCCAGCAGCTTATTCGAGACAGAAAGCACTGAAGCTTTCTTT
.	.	TRBV19	TRBJ1-6	CASSIDGALHF	TGTGCCAGTAGTATAGATGGAGCCCTCCACTTT
few	TRBD1	TRBV6-5	TRBJ1-5	CASTSKTGKPQHF	TGTGCCAGCACGTCTAAGACAGGGAAGCCCCAGCATTTT
.	.	TRBV5-5	TRBJ1-4	CASSLLWTDNEKLFF	TGTGCCAGCAGCTTGCTCTGGACGGATAATGAAAAACTGTTTTTT
.	TRBD2	TRBV7-6	TRBJ2-5	CASSPRGGGAVETQYF	TGTGCCAGCAGCCCGCGGGGCGGGGGGGCTGTAGAGACCCAGTACTTC
.	TRBD1	TRBV13	TRBJ1-1	CASSTRAQTRGRGAFF	TGTGCCAGCAGCACGCGGGCTCAGACCAGGGGGAGGGGAGCTTTCTTT
few	TRBD2	TRBV4-3	TRBJ2-3	CASSATSGALISTDTQYF	TGCGCCAGCAGCGCCACTAGCGGGGCCCTAATTAGCACAGATACGCAGTATTTT
few	.	TRBV10-3	TRBJ1-1	CAIVDRMNTEAFF	TGTGCCATCGTCGACAGGATGAACACTGAAGCTTTCTTT
many	.	TRBV7-2	TRBJ2-3	CASSLAKYSTDTQYF	TGTGCCAGCAGCTTAGCTAAGTACTCGACAGATACGCAGTATTTT
.	.	TRBV10-3	TRBJ2-3	CAIRQTASSTDTQYF	TGTGCCATCAGGCAGACGGCCTCTAGCACAGATACGCAGTATTTT
.	.	TRBV9	TRBJ1-1	CASSVGGMNTEAFF	TGTGCCAGCAGCGTGGGAGGTATGAACACTGAAGCTTTCTTT
few	TRBD1	TRBV6-5	TRBJ1-2	CASSGDRVIRGYTF	TGTGCCAGCAGTGGGGACAGAGTGATACGTGGCTACACCTTC
many	.	TRBV20-1	TRBJ2-7	CSASKGSPTYEQYF	TGCAGTGCTAGTAAAGGGTCCCCCACCTACGAGCAGTACTTC
few	.	TRBV14	TRBJ1-2	CASSLRFYAGSDGYTF	TGTGCCAGCAGCCTCCGGTTTTATGCGGGTTCGGATGGCTACACCTTC
few	.	TRBV7-6	TRBJ1-3	CASSNRGSGNTIYF	TGTGCCAGCAGCAACCGGGGCTCTGGAAACACCATATATTTT
few	.	TRBV9	TRBJ1-5	CASSVDGGNSNQPQHF	TGTGCCAGCAGCGTAGACGGCGGGAATAGCAATCAGCCCCAGCATTTT
.	TRBD1	TRBV27	TRBJ2-7	CANSWRGDRSHEQYF	TGTGCCAACAGTTGGAGAGGGGACAGGAGCCACGAGCAGTACTTC
.	.	TRBV5-4	TRBJ2-3	CASSSPETASTDTQYF	TGTGCCAGCAGTTCCCCCGAGACCGCCAGCACAGATACGCAGTATTTT
.	.	TRBV19	TRBJ2-3	CASSIHIVDSLPLEAQYF	TGTGCCAGTAGTATACATATCGTAGACAGCCTGCCCTTGGAGGCGCAGTATTTT
.	.	TRBV6-1	TRBJ2-3	CTSSEQLGTDTQYF	TGTACCAGCAGTGAACAATTGGGCACAGATACGCAGTATTTT
few	.	TRBV5-1	TRBJ2-7	CASSIAGPTYEQYF	TGCGCCAGCAGCATAGCAGGCCCCACCTACGAGCAGTACTTC
.	TRBD2	TRBV7-6	TRBJ2-3	CASSLSLAGGLWDTQYF	TGTGCCAGCAGCTTATCCCTAGCGGGGGGGCTTTGGGATACGCAGTATTTT
.	.	TRBV4-3	TRBJ2-5	CASSQVPVTETQYF	TGCGCCAGCAGCCAGGTCCCCGTAACGGAGACCCAGTACTTC
few	TRBD1	TRBV10-3	TRBJ1-1	CAISAINRGLTNTEAFF	TGTGCCATCAGTGCGATAAACAGGGGCCTGACGAACACTGAAGCTTTCTTT
many	TRBD1	TRBV11-2	TRBJ2-2	CASSLVGTANTGELFF	TGTGCCAGCAGCTTAGTCGGGACAGCGAACACCGGGGAGCTGTTTTTT
many	.	TRBV7-2	TRBJ2-5	CASSPRVWETQYF	TGTGCCAGCAGCCCTAGGGTCTGGGAGACCCAGTACTTC